The sample holds many counts of the clone carrying this T cell receptor (beta chain). The CDR3 extends over 16 amino acids. Germline CDR1 is SGHRS and CDR2 is YFSETQ. The V end lost 0 bases, the J end lost 0 bases, and 9 bases lay between the germline ends. Clones were sequenced by immunoSEQ multiplex PCR, and TCRdb holds only the in-frame ones, with some missing. The data hold around 980,000 clones, with more than 75% observed a single time. This entry belongs to a study of shared clonotypes between healthy human individuals. The material sequenced was memory CD4+ T cells from PBMCs. Described subset: CD45RA-negative fraction. This sequence was found in a man aged 18 to 29 in good health. Some clones in this sample may be carry-over from other donors' samples. V is TRBV5-1 and J is TRBJ2-2; D assignment may be TRBD1 or TRBD2 (6 bases each). The DNA for the CDR3 is TGCGCCAGCAGCTTGGTCCGGGGGCCGAACACCGGGGAGCTGTTTTTT. It yields the protein CASSLVRGPNTGELFF.